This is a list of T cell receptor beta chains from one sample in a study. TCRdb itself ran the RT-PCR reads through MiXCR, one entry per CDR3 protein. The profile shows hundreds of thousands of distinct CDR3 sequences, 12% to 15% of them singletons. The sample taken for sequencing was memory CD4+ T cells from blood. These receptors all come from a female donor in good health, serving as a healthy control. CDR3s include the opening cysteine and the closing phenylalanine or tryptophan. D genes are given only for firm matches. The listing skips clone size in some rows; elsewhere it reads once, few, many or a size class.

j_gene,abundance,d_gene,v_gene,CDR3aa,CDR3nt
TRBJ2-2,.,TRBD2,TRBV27,CASSEGRGNTGELFF,TGTGCCAGCAGTGAAGGGAGGGGAAACACCGGGGAGCTGTTTTTT
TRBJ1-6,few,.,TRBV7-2,CASSLEISGDNSPLHF,TGTGCCAGCAGCTTAGAAATTTCGGGAGATAATTCACCCCTCCACTTT
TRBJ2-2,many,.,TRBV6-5,CASSYPGVTGELFF,TGTGCCAGCAGTTACCCCGGGGTCACCGGGGAGCTGTTTTTT
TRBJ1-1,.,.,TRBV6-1,CASSEDIGFVRAFF,TGTGCCAGCAGTGAAGATATAGGATTTGTACGAGCTTTCTTT
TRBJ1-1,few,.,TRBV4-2,CASSQGRQANTEAFF,TGTGCCAGCAGCCAGGGGAGACAGGCGAACACTGAAGCTTTCTTT
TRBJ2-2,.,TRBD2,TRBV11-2,CASSSGRAAGELFF,TGTGCCAGCAGCTCCGGGAGGGCCGCCGGGGAGCTGTTTTTT
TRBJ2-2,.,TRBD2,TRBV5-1,CASSLDPAGGNTGELFF,TGCGCCAGCAGCTTGGATCCAGCGGGAGGGAACACCGGGGAGCTGTTTTTT
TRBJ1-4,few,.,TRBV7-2,CASSLETGDEKLFF,TGTGCCAGCAGCTTAGAAACGGGGGACGAAAAACTGTTTTTT
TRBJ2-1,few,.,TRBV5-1,CASSLGSGSINEQFF,TGCGCCAGCAGCTTGGGCTCTGGCAGTATCAATGAGCAGTTCTTC
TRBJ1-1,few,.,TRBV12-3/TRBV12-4,CASSFTRAPEAFF,TGTGCCAGCAGTTTTACCAGGGCCCCTGAAGCTTTCTTT
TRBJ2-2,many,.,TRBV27,CASSLRDLGTGELFF,TGTGCCAGCAGTTTAAGGGACCTGGGCACCGGGGAGCTGTTTTTT
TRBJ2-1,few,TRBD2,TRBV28,CASPRTSGLRNEQFF,TGTGCCAGCCCCAGGACTAGCGGGTTGAGGAATGAGCAGTTCTTC
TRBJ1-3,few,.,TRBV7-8,CASTGQGFGLSGNTIYF,TGTGCCAGCACCGGGCAGGGGTTCGGTCTCTCTGGAAACACCATATATTTT
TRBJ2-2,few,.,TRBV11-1,CASSLQGTNTGELFF,TGTGCCAGCAGCCTCCAGGGGACGAACACCGGGGAGCTGTTTTTT
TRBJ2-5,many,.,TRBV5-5,CASSFSRTEETQYF,TGTGCCAGCAGCTTTTCTCGGACAGAAGAGACCCAGTACTTC
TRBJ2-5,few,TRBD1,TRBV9,CASSTHRGPETQYF,TGTGCCAGCAGCACCCACAGGGGTCCAGAGACCCAGTACTTC
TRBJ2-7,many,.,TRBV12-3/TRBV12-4,CASSRQIHEQYF,TGTGCCAGCAGCCGACAGATCCACGAGCAGTACTTC
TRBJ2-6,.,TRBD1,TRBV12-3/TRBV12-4,CASSYAGRGLFFPGANVLTF,TGTGCCAGCAGTTATGCTGGCAGGGGGCTTTTTTTCCCTGGGGCCAACGTCCTGACTTTC
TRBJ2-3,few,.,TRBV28,CASSSGQGNTQYF,.
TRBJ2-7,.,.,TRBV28,CASSLRDMTYEQYF,TGTGCCAGCAGTTTACGAGACATGACCTACGAGCAGTACTTC
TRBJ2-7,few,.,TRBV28,CASSSAVSEQYF,TGTGCCAGCAGCTCTGCAGTATCCGAGCAGTACTTC
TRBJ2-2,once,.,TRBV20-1,CSAPRGGSTGELFF,TGCAGTGCGCCCCGTGGAGGAAGCACCGGGGAGCTGTTTTTT
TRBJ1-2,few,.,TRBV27,CASSPGGGAFGYTF,TGTGCCAGCAGCCCGGGGGGGGGGGCGTTTGGCTACACCTTC